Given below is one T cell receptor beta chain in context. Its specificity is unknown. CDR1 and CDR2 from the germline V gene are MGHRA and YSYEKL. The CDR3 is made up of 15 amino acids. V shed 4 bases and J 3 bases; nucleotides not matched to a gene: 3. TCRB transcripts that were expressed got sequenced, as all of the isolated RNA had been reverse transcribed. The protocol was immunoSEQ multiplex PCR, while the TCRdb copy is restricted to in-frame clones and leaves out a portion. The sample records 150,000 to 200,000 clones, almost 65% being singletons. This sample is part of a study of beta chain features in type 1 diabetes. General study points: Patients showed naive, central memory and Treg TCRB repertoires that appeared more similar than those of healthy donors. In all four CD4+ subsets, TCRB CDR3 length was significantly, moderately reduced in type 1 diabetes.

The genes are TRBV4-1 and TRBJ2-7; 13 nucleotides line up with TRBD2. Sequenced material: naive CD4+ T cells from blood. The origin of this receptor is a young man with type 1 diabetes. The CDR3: CASSPGLAGVYEQYF. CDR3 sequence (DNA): TGCGCCAGCAGCCCCGGACTAGCGGGGGTCTACGAGCAGTACTTC.